The 9 T cell receptor beta chains given below trace back to one sample, sequenced in a study of Graves' ophthalmopathy and Graves' hyperthyroidism. The authors amplified TCR beta CDR3 regions from RNA transcripts. First-round RT-PCR relied on HTBI primers, and a second-round multiplex PCR came next. TCRdb fed the multiplex PCR reads into MiXCR, producing one record per CDR3 protein. This table has about 480,000 distinct CDR3 sequences, over 13% appearing once. The sequenced material came from blood. The receptors derive from a woman under 40 with Graves' ophthalmopathy.

There are a few counts of this clonotype. This chain connects TRBV20-1 to TRBJ2-2, with 9 bases identical to TRBD2. The CDR3 contains 18 residues. Germline V CDR1 and CDR2: DFQATT, SNEGSKA (reference sequence). V was pared by 2 bases and J by 4 bases, with 14 bases of the junction left unmatched. The CDR3 loop is CSARIGRGGGSITGELFF. Written as DNA, the CDR3 is TGCAGTGCTAGAATCGGGCGGGGGGGCGGTTCTATCACCGGGGAGCTGTTTTTT.

The chain is built from TRBV13 and TRBJ2-7, with 9 bases identical to TRBD2. V lost 8 bases to trimming and J lost 2 bases; unmatched junction nucleotides: 13. This CDR3 region has 16 residues. CDR1 PRHDT and CDR2 FYEKMQ come from the germline V gene (reference sequence). The CDR3 spells CASGGGAGGRAYEQYF. CDR3 coding DNA: TGTGCCAGCGGCGGCGGTGCGGGAGGGAGGGCCTACGAGCAGTACTTC.

This clonotype was detected a few times. The junction and the germline gene differ at one end; a read error may be behind it. This chain links TRBV12-3 or TRBV12-4 with TRBJ1-1; D may be TRBD1 (5 bases). This CDR3 has 14 amino acids. The CDR3: CATSAGGAETEAFF. The CDR3 nucleotides read TGTGCCACCAGTGCCGGTGGGGCGGAGACTGAAGCTTTCTTT.

Many counts were recorded for this clonotype. V is TRBV10-3 and J is TRBJ1-5; 11 positions match TRBD1. V shed 6 bases and J 8 bases; nucleotides not matched to a gene: 6. The CDR3 is 14 residues long. The germline V gene has CDR1 ENHRY and CDR2 SYGVKD. Written as DNA, the CDR3 is TGTGCCATCAGCGCCGGGACAGGGGGTAAGCCCCAGCATTTT. It encodes CAISAGTGGKPQHF.

The chain employs TRBV2 and TRBJ1-6, with D uncertain. CDR1 is SNHLY, CDR2 FYNNEI, per germline. This CDR3 is 12 amino acids long. The V and J ends lost 1 base and 8 bases respectively, with 3 bases between them. CDR3 sequence: CASSEDHSPLHF. CDR3 DNA: TGTGCCAGCAGTGAAGATCATTCACCCCTCCACTTT.

This clonotype has at least ten counts. At one boundary the junction diverges from the germline segment, which might be a read error. This chain links TRBV28 with TRBJ2-4; D gene unclear. CDR1 is MDHEN, CDR2 SYDVKM, per germline. The CDR3 has 14 residues. CDR3 bases: TGTGCCAGCAGTTTAGCTCGAGCCAAAAACATTAAGTACTTC. It encodes CASSLARAKNIKYF.

This clonotype was found a few times. The rearrangement uses TRBV19 and TRBJ2-2, with 9 nucleotides matching TRBD1. V lost 2 bases to trimming and J lost 7 bases; unmatched junction nucleotides: 2. The CDR3 is 14 amino acids. CDR1 is LNHDA, CDR2 SQIVND, per germline (reference sequence). CDR3 region: CASSITGGGGELFF. The DNA for the CDR3 is TGTGCCAGTAGTATAACAGGGGGCGGCGGGGAGCTGTTTTTT.

At least ten counts were recorded for this clonotype. The chain joins TRBV24-1 to TRBJ2-2, with 8 bases that match TRBD1. Germline V gene lookup returns CDR1 KGHDR and CDR2 SFDVKD. The CDR3 is made up of 15 amino acids. Unmatched junction bases numbered 2, after V lost 3 bases and J lost 3 bases. The CDR3 DNA sequence: TGTGCCACCAGTGATCCGGGACAGGACACCGGGGAGCTGTTTTTT. This translates into CATSDPGQDTGELFF.

This clonotype was seen repeatedly, ten times or more. The V and J genes are TRBV19 and TRBJ1-1, with D perhaps TRBD1 (6 bases). Per germline, CDR1 LNHDA and CDR2 SQIVND (reference sequence). CDR3 size: 14 residues. Trimming removed 5 bases from V and 11 bases from J, with 21 bases in between. The CDR3 reads CASSGQPGAQAAFF. CDR3 nucleotide sequence: TGTGCCAGTAGTGGACAGCCAGGGGCGCAAGCGGCTTTCTTT.